This is a list of T cell receptor beta chains from one sample in a study of CD8 T cells in ankylosing spondylitis. MiXCR, run by TCRdb on the 5' RACE reads, gives a single entry per CDR3 protein. The sample has roughly 230,000 distinct CDR3 sequences, 15% to 20% seen once; the top ten hold around 33%. What was sequenced was blood, either unsorted or a sorted T cell fraction (not recorded which). These receptors came from a male donor with ankylosing spondylitis or in good health (not recorded which). Each CDR3 is given with its conserved first and last residue. The D gene is left open where the match is weak. The size of a clone is reported for some rows only, either as once, few or many, or as a class for expanded clones.

J gene	V gene	clone size	D gene	CDR3 DNA	CDR3 protein
TRBJ2-7	TRBV9	few	TRBD1	TGTGCCAGCAGCGCAAGACCGGGACAGGGGCCCTTCGAGCAGTACTTC	CASSARPGQGPFEQYF
TRBJ2-2	TRBV7-8	few	-	TGTGCCAGCAGCCTCAGGGCGAACACCGGGGAGCTGTTTTTT	CASSLRANTGELFF
TRBJ2-1	TRBV7-8	-	TRBD2	TGTGCCAGCAGCTTAGCTCCGCTAGCGGGACCCTACAATGAGCAGTTCTTC	CASSLAPLAGPYNEQFF
TRBJ1-1	TRBV11-1	few	-	TGTGCCAGCAGTTCGCCCAAGGGGGGCGCATGGGCGGACACTGAAGCTTTCTTT	CASSSPKGGAWADTEAFF
TRBJ2-1	TRBV29-1	many	TRBD2	TGCAGCCTTAGCGGGGGGAGTGAGCAGTTCTTC	CSLSGGSEQFF
TRBJ1-5	TRBV20-1	many	-	TGCAATTTTATCGGACGGATCAATCAGCCCCAGCATTTT	CNFIGRINQPQHF
TRBJ2-7	TRBV4-2	-	-	TGTGCCAGCAGCCAAGAGTCGGCCGCCAGGGCGAAGTACTTC	CASSQESAARAKYF
TRBJ2-5	TRBV6-1	-	TRBD2	TGTGCCAGCAGGCTAGGGACTAGCGGGAAGGAGACCCAGTACTTC	CASRLGTSGKETQYF
TRBJ2-1	TRBV9	-	-	TGTGCCAGCAGCGTAGCTGCGTCAGAGGGAGAGGACTACAATGAGCAGTTCTTC	CASSVAASEGEDYNEQFF
TRBJ2-7	TRBV7-9	-	-	TGTGCCAGCGTCGGCGAGGGCTACGAGCAGTACTTC	CASVGEGYEQYF
TRBJ2-2	TRBV6-4	once	-	TGTGCCAGCAGTAAGGAGGAAGGCGACACCGGGGAGCTGTTTTTT	CASSKEEGDTGELFF
TRBJ2-4	TRBV5-1	few	TRBD2	TGCGCCAGCAGAAACTCACTAGCGGGAGGGCCGACACAAGCCAAAAACATTCAGTACTTC	CASRNSLAGGPTQAKNIQYF
TRBJ2-7	TRBV29-1	few	TRBD1	TGCAGCGCCCGGGACAGCCCTGACGAGCAGTACTTC	CSARDSPDEQYF
TRBJ1-2	TRBV4-3	few	-	TGCGCCAGCAGCCAAGATGATATAGAGGACACGTCGGATGGCTACACCTTC	CASSQDDIEDTSDGYTF
TRBJ2-1	TRBV20-1	few	-	TGCAGTGCTAGTTCCAATGAGCAGTTCTTC	CSASSNEQFF
TRBJ2-1	TRBV14	few	-	TGTGCCAGCAGCCAGGGCTTGAGGCAGTTCTTC	CASSQGLRQFF